This record covers a single TCR beta chain. Its antigen remains undetermined. No base qualities exist here, and no much larger clone lies one base off it. The sample is drawn from a study of graft-versus-host responses after intestinal transplantation (TCRdb year 2021). For context, the study as a whole: Multivisceral, liver-intestinal, or isolated intestinal transplants were received by the recipients. Donor T cell macrochimerism was defined as a peak of at least 4% donor T cells among recipient peripheral blood mononuclear cells. To identify alloreactive clones, pre-transplant mixed lymphocyte reaction products were sequenced and then compared with unstimulated pre-transplant donor and recipient T cells. The cohort enrolled some 24 intestinal transplant recipients, one of whom was a retransplant, and 3 patients without pretransplant specimens were excluded. After intestinal transplantation, graft-versus-host and host-versus-graft alloreactive T cell clones in the graft, circulation and bone marrow were tracked using bulk TCR-beta CDR3 sequencing. Samples from a few later patients were sequenced in-house on an Illumina MiSeq with MiXCR processing rather than by the commercial service. Every recipient was given anti-thymocyte globulin induction, followed by approximately 3 years of maintenance tacrolimus and steroids.

Study-wide conclusions, independent of this receptor: Peak levels of circulating GvH clones were associated with declines in HvG clones early after transplant. Patients with donor T cell macrochimerism had high GvH to HvG T cell clonal ratios in their allografts. The conclusions were limited by the relatively low number and heterogeneity of the intestinal transplant patients. GvH clones were detected in recipient bone marrow, and some of these GvH clones were observed earlier in ileal mucosa or blood, consistent with an intestinal mucosal origin.

Libraries were made using the immunoSEQ multiplex PCR assay. In most patients, genomic DNA was isolated using the Qiagen DNeasy Blood and Tissue Kit and sent frozen to Adaptive Biotechnologies for TCR sequencing. Adaptive Biotechnologies carried out high-throughput TCR-beta CDR3 sequencing of genomic DNA for most patients. Concerning the study's data processing: Adaptive's ImmunoSEQ software was the source of the TCR sequencing data for 15 to 20 patients, while a few other patients were processed with MiXCR and VDJtools. To correct CD4 versus CD8 sorting errors, sequences present in both subsets at a frequency ratio below 5:1 were removed. CDR3 nucleotide sequences shared between donor and recipient were removed because their origin could not be assigned. At least 2-fold expansion over unstimulated cells and a minimum CFSE-low frequency of 0.002% (template counts) or 0.001% (read counts) were required for clones to be classified as alloreactive. Clones detected in sequenced pre-transplant spleen, lymph node, or MLR CFSE-low populations of the donor or recipient were defined as mappable. The cumulative frequency of alloreactive clones was calculated as a percentage of all sequences, weighted by copy number. TCRdb retrieved this table from immuneACCESS and kept in-frame rearrangements only. Not all clones are present; in checked studies, unresolved V genes account for under half, and no reason is known for the remainder. That table gives V, J and clone size, and the DNA gave D and trimming. In this sample the table shows 65,000 to 100,000 clones, roughly 90% of which occur a single time. Clones ranked in the top ten supply around 0.38% of the sample.

The time point label on this specimen signifies: cells obtained before transplantation from donor or recipient. CD3+CD4+ and CD3+CD8+ populations were FACS-sorted from unstimulated pre-transplant donor and recipient cells taken from spleen or lymph nodes. Germline trimming amounts to 0 bases on V and 4 bases on J, with 1 as the count of junction bases outside the gene matches. The CDR3, from cysteine to phenylalanine, totals 15 residues. CDR3 DNA only is kept here, 45 bases in frame from base 1. The CDR1 and CDR2 encoded by the germline V gene are SGHTA and FQGNSA. The sequence derives from a human donor who was the organ donor for an intestinal transplant. Source: unstimulated CD8+ T cells sorted from spleen or lymph node cells, taken before transplant. The chain is encoded by TRBV7-2 joined to TRBJ2-3; 10 middle bases align to TRBD2. Here is the DNA: TGTGCCAGCAGCTTAGCTGGGACTAGCGCAGATACGCAGTATTTT. Its protein is CASSLAGTSADTQYF.